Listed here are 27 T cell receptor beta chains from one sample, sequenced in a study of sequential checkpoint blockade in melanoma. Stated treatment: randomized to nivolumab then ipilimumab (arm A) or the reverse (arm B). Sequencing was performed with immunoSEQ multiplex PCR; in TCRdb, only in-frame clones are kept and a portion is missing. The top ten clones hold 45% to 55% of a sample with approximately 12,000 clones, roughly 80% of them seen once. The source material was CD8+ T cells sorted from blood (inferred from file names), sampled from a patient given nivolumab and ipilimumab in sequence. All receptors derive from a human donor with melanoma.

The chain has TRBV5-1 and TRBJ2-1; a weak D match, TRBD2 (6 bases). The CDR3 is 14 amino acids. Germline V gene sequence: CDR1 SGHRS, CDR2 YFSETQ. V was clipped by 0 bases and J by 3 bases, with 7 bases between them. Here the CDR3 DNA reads TGCGCCAGCAGCTTGGGGGGACTCTACAATGAGCAGTTCTTC. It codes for CASSLGGLYNEQFF.

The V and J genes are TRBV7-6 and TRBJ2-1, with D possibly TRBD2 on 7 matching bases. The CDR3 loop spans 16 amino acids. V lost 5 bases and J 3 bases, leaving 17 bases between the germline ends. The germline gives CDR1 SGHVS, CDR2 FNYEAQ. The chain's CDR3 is CASSENAGARYNEQFF. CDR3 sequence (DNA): TGTGCCAGCAGCGAGAACGCGGGGGCCCGCTACAATGAGCAGTTCTTC. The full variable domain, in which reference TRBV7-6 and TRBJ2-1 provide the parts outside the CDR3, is GAGVSQSPRYKVTKRGQDVALRCDPISGHVSLYWYRQALGQGPEFLTYFNYEAQQDKSGLPNDRFSAERPEGSISTLTIQRTEQRDSAMYRCASSENAGARYNEQFFGPGTRLTVL.

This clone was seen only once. The CDR3 here is CASSSTGTGNTEAFF. The CDR3, as DNA: TGTGCCAGCAGTTCAACCGGGACAGGAAACACTGAAGCTTTCTTT. The chain is built from TRBV6-5 and TRBJ1-1; the match to TRBD1 covers 8 bases. The V gene end was trimmed by 4 bases and the J gene end by 2 bases; junction bases not matched to a gene: 6. Germline loops: CDR1 MNHEY, CDR2 SVGAGI. The length of the CDR3 is 15 residues.

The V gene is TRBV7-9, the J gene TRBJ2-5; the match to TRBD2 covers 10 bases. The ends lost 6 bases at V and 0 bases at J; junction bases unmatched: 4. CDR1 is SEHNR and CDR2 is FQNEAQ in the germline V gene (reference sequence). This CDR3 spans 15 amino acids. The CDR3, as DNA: TGTGCCAGCAGGGGGACTAGCGAGGACCAAGAGACCCAGTACTTC. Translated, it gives CASRGTSEDQETQYF.

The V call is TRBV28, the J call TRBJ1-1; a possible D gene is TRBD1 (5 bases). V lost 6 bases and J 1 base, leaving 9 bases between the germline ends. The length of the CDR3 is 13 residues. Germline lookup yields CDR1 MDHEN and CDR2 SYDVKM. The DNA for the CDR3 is TGTGCCAGCAGGGACGACAGGAACACTGAAGCTTTCTTT. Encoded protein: CASRDDRNTEAFF.

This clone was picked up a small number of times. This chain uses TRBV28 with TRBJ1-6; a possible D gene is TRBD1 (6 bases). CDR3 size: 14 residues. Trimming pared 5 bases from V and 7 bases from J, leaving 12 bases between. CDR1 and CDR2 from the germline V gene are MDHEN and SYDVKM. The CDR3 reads CASSPGHQNSPLHF. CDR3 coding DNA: TGTGCCAGCAGTCCGGGACACCAAAATTCACCCCTCCACTTT.

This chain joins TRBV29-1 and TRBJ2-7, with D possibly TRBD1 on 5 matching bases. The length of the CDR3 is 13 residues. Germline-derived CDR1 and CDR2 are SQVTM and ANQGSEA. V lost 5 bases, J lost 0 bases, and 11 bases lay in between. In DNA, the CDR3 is TGCAGCGTTCAGGGAATCCCCTCCTACGAGCAGTACTTC. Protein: CSVQGIPSYEQYF.

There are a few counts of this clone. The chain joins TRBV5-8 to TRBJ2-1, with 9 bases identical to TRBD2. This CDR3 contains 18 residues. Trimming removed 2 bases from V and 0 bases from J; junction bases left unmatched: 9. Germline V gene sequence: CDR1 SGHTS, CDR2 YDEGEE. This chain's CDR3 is CASSLVFGSGGSYNEQFF. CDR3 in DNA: TGTGCCAGCAGCTTAGTTTTTGGTAGCGGGGGCTCCTACAATGAGCAGTTCTTC.

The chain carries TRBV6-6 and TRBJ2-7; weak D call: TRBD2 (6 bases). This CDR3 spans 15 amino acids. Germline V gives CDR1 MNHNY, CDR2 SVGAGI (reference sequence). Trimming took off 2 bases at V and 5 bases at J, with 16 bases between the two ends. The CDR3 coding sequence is TGTGCCAGCAGTTACGGTCCGGGGGTAGTCGACGAGCAGTACTTC. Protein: CASSYGPGVVDEQYF.

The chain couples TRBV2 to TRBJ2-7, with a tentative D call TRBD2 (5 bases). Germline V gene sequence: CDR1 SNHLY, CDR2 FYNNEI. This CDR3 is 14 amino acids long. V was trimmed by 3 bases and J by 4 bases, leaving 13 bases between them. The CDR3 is CASSDPGWQYEQYF. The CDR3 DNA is TGTGCCAGCAGTGACCCGGGGTGGCAGTACGAGCAGTACTTC.

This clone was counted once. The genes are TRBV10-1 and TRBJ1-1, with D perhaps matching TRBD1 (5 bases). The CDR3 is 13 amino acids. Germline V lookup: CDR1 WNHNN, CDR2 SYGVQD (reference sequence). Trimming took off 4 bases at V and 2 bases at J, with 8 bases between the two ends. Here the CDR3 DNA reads TGCGCCAGCAGTGCCAGGGAAAACACTGAAGCTTTCTTT. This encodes CASSARENTEAFF.

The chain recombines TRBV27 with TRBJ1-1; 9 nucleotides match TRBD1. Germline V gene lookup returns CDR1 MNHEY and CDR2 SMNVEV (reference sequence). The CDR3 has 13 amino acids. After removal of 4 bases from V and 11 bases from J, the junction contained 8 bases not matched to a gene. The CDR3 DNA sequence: TGTGCCAGCAGTTCGTCGGACAGGGGCCCTGCTTTCTTT. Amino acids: CASSSSDRGPAFF.

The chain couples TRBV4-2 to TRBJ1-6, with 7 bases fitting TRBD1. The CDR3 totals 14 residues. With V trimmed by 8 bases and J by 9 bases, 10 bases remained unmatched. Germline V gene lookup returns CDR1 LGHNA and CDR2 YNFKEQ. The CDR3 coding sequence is TGTGCCAGCGTACCCGGGACAGAGGCTTCACCCCTCCACTTT. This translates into CASVPGTEASPLHF.

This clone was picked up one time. As DNA, the CDR3 is TGTGCCAGCAGTGAATCGGGGGGAACGATGAATGGCTACACCTTC. Its translation is CASSESGGTMNGYTF. This chain connects TRBV2 to TRBJ1-2, with D possibly matching TRBD1 (5 bases). Trimming stripped 2 bases from V and 6 bases from J, with 16 bases between. Germline CDR1 and CDR2: SNHLY and FYNNEI. CDR3 size: 15 residues.

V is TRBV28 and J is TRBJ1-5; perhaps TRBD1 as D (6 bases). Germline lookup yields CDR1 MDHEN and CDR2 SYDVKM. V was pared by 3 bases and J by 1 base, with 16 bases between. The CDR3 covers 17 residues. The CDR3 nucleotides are TGTGCCAGCAGTTTTGGGAGTGGACAGCTGAGCAATCAGCCCCAGCATTTT. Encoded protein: CASSFGSGQLSNQPQHF.

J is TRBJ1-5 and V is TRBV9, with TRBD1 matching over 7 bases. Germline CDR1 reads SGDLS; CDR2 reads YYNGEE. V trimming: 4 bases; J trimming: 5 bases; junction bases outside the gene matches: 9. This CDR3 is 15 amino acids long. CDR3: CASSPGQALYQPQHF. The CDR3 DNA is TGTGCCAGCAGCCCCGGACAGGCCCTGTATCAGCCCCAGCATTTT.

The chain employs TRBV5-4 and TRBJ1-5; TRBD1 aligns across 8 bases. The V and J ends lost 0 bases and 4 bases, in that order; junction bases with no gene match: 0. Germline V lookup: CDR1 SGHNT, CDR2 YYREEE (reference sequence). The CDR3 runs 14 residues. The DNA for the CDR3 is TGTGCCAGCAGCTTGGGGACAGGGAATCAGCCCCAGCATTTT. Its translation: CASSLGTGNQPQHF.

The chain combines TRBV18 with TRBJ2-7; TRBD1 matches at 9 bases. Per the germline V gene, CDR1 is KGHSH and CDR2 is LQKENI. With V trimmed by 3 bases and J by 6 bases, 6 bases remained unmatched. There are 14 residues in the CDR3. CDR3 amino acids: CASSPSGQGREQYF. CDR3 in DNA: TGTGCCAGCTCACCTTCGGGACAGGGTCGCGAGCAGTACTTC.

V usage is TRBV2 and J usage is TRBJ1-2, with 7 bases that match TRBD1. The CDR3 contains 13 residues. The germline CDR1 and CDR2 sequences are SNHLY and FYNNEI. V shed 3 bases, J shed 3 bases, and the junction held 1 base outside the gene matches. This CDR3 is CASSEDRYYGYTF. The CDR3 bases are TGTGCCAGCAGTGAGGACAGGTACTATGGCTACACCTTC.

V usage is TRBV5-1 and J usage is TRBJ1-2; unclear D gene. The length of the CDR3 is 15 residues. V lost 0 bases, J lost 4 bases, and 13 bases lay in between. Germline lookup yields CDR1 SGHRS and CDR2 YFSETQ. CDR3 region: CASSLDPTSGYGYTF. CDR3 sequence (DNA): TGCGCCAGCAGCTTGGATCCCACTTCGGGCTATGGCTACACCTTC.

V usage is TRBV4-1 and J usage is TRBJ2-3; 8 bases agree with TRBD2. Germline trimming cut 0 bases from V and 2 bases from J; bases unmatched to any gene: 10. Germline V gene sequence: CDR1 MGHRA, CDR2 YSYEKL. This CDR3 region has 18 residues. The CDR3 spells CASSQDSLLSGVTDTQYF. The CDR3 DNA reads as TGCGCCAGCAGCCAAGATTCCCTTCTTAGCGGGGTCACAGATACGCAGTATTTT.

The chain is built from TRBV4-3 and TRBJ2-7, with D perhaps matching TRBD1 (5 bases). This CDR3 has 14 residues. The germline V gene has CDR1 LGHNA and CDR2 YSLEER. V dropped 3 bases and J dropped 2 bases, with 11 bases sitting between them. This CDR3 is CASSHADSTYEQYF. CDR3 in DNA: TGCGCCAGCAGCCATGCCGACAGTACCTACGAGCAGTACTTC.

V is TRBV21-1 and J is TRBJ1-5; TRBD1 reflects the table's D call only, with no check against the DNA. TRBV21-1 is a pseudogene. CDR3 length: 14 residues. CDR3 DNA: TGTGCCATCGGTGGGGCTAATAGCAATCAGCCCCAGCATTTT. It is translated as CAIGGANSNQPQHF.

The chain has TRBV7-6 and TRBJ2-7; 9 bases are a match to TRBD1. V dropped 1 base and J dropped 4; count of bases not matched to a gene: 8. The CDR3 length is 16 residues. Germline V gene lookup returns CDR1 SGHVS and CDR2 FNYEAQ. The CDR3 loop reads CASSLGWDRETYEQYF. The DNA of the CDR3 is TGTGCCAGCAGCTTAGGGTGGGACAGGGAGACTTACGAGCAGTACTTC.

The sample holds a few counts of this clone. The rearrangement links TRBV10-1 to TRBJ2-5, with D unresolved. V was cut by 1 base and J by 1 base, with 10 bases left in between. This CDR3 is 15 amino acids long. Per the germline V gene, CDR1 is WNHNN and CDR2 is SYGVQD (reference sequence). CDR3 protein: CASSEYRAPQETQYF. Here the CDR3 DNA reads TGCGCCAGCAGTGAGTACCGAGCCCCCCAAGAGACCCAGTACTTC.

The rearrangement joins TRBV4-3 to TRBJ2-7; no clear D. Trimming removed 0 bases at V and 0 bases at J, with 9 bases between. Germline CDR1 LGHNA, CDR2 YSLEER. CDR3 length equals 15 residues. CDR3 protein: CASSQDYIYSYEQYF. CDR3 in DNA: TGCGCCAGCAGCCAAGATTACATATACTCCTACGAGCAGTACTTC.

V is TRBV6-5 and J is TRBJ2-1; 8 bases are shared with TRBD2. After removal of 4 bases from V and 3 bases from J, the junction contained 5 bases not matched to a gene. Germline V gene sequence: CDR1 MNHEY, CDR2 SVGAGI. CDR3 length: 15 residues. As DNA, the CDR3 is TGTGCCAGCAGTTTTTCCCGGGGGGGCTACAATGAGCAGTTCTTC. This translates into CASSFSRGGYNEQFF.